This is a list of T cell receptor beta chains from one sample in a study of CD8+ T cells in alopecia areata. The method was immunoSEQ multiplex PCR; TCRdb's version includes in-frame clones alone and lacks a portion of them. The sample records under 150,000 clones, approximately 55% being singletons. The starting material was CD4+ T cells sorted from blood, obtained at week 24, from a patient treated with tofacitinib. Receptor source: a human donor with alopecia areata. CDR3s include the opening cysteine and the closing phenylalanine or tryptophan. D genes are given only for firm matches. Size tells how often a clone was seen (once, few, many) or the class of an expanded clone, and some rows leave it out.

TRBJ2-5,.,TRBV4-1,TRBD2,CASSQDSGLAGEETQYF
TRBJ2-7,few,TRBV9,.,CASSVATGSAYEQYF
TRBJ1-1,few,TRBV4-1,.,CASSRYSGDTEAFF
TRBJ2-1,.,TRBV7-2,TRBD1,CASSPQGYEQFF
TRBJ1-5,.,TRBV5-1,TRBD1,CASSLQGDRNQPQHF
TRBJ1-6,.,TRBV7-2,.,CASSWDGNSPLHF
TRBJ2-7,.,TRBV7-6,.,CASSLDTSAEQYF
TRBJ2-7,few,TRBV9,.,CASSERGVRDDEQYF
TRBJ1-1,.,TRBV30,TRBD1,CAWRGTGNTEAFF
TRBJ2-1,.,TRBV4-3,.,CASSQDIGDEQFF
TRBJ2-7,.,TRBV25-1,TRBD2,CASTTSGDHEQYF
TRBJ2-1,.,TRBV5-6,.,CASSFQANEQFF
TRBJ2-1,.,TRBV7-8,.,CASSLEGTYNEQFF
TRBJ2-3,few,TRBV10-3,.,CAISGQVGGTDTQYF
TRBJ2-3,.,TRBV29-1,TRBD2,CSVDKRGITDTQYF
TRBJ1-2,.,TRBV9,.,CASSGNRVNYGYTF
TRBJ2-1,.,TRBV14,.,CASSPEWVKGPHIRNEQFF
TRBJ2-3,.,TRBV7-2,TRBD2,CAGRGLAGGRGTDTQYF
TRBJ2-3,.,TRBV30,TRBD1,CAWSSGTGKRRGTDTQYF
TRBJ1-4,few,TRBV19,TRBD1,CASGTGQAFNEKLFF
TRBJ1-5,.,TRBV18,.,CASSPSGQSNQPQHF
TRBJ1-1,.,TRBV29-1,.,CSVVPRGNTEAFF
TRBJ2-7,.,TRBV10-3,.,CAISEAELANYEQYF
TRBJ1-1,few,TRBV5-4,.,CASSLQGLMNTEAFF
TRBJ1-6,.,TRBV7-2,.,CASSTGQPAPLHF
TRBJ2-7,.,TRBV30,TRBD1,CAWSSLGTVAYEQYF
TRBJ2-5,.,TRBV29-1,.,CSVVNGWGETQYF
TRBJ2-5,few,TRBV7-9,.,CASTPRGGVTETQYF
TRBJ2-5,.,TRBV7-2,.,CASSSGGAETQYF
TRBJ1-3,.,TRBV14,.,CASSQQIDGNTIYF
TRBJ1-1,.,TRBV30,.,CAWKRANTEAFF
TRBJ2-5,.,TRBV11-2,TRBD1,CASSSSGTGLQETQYF
TRBJ2-7,.,TRBV4-2,TRBD1,CASSPTGGVSYEQYF
TRBJ2-5,.,TRBV4-2,TRBD2,CASSQSGGETQYF
TRBJ1-1,.,TRBV15,.,CATSRDLGGRNTEAFF
TRBJ1-5,.,TRBV20-1,TRBD1,CSVGKGATQHF
TRBJ1-3,once,TRBV30,TRBD1,CAWMTGPGNTIYF
TRBJ1-4,.,TRBV4-2,.,CASSQDGTVDEKLFF
TRBJ2-1,few,TRBV7-9,.,CASSLARSEEQFF
TRBJ2-1,.,TRBV10-3,TRBD2,CAISERTSGASNEQFF
TRBJ1-5,.,TRBV30,.,CAWSFGGNQPQHF
TRBJ2-3,.,TRBV7-9,.,CASGYRQFTDTQYF
TRBJ1-1,.,TRBV29-1,TRBD1,CSVERNGQGAEAFF
TRBJ2-1,.,TRBV27,TRBD2,CASTPTSRHNEQFF
TRBJ2-6,.,TRBV5-1,.,CASSPGDSGANVLTF
TRBJ2-7,few,TRBV30,TRBD1,CAWSVRGQGAVLYEQYF
TRBJ1-1,.,TRBV29-1,.,CSVATGLNTEAFF
TRBJ2-5,.,TRBV7-9,.,CASSLSGWETQYF
TRBJ2-5,.,TRBV2,TRBD1,CASSPDRAAETQYF
TRBJ2-1,.,TRBV5-1,.,CASSLGVGGAVHEQFF
TRBJ2-7,few,TRBV29-1,.,CSVDPGLCREQYF
TRBJ2-5,few,TRBV6-5,.,CASMRERAETQYF
TRBJ2-3,few,TRBV6-5,.,CASSYQPGLSTDTQYF
TRBJ1-1,.,TRBV30,.,CAWSGPYTEAFF
TRBJ2-5,few,TRBV4-2,TRBD1,CASSPRTGNQETQYF
TRBJ1-2,.,TRBV2,.,CASSERGWGYTF
TRBJ2-1,.,TRBV9,TRBD2,CASSLRLAGGHEQFF
TRBJ1-3,.,TRBV2,.,CASSAWTAGNTIYF
TRBJ2-7,few,TRBV5-1,.,CASSLDTYEQYF
TRBJ2-3,.,TRBV5-1,.,CASSLGRDPGADTQYF